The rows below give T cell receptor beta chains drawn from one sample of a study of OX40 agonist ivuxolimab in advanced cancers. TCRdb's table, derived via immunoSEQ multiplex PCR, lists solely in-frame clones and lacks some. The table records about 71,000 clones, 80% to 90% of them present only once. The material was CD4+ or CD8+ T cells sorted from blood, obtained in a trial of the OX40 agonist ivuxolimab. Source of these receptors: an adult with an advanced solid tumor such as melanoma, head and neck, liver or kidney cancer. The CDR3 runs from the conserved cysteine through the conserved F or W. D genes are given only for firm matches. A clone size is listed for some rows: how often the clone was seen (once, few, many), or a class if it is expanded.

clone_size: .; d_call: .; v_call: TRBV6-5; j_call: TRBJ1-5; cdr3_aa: CASTPSFWGHQPQHF; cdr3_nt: TGTGCCAGCACCCCAAGCTTCTGGGGACATCAGCCCCAGCATTTT
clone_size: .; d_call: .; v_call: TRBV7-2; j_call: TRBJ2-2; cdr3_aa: CASSLYIGELFF; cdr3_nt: TGTGCCAGCAGCTTATATATCGGGGAGCTGTTTTTT
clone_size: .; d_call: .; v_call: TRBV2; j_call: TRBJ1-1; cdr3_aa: CASSGGKKGGNTEAFF; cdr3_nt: TGTGCCAGCAGTGGTGGGAAAAAGGGGGGTAACACTGAAGCTTTCTTT
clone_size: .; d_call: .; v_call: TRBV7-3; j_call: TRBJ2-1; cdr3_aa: CASSLTGSNEQFF; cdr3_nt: TGTGCCAGCAGCTTAACAGGCAGCAATGAGCAGTTCTTC
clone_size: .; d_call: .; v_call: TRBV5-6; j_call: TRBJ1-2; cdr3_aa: CASSLARTHYGYTF; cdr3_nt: TGTGCCAGCAGCTTGGCCAGGACCCACTATGGCTACACCTTC
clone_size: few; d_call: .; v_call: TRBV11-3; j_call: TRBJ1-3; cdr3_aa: CASSSSSTGNTIYF; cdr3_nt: TGTGCCAGCAGCTCCAGTTCAACTGGAAACACCATATATTTT
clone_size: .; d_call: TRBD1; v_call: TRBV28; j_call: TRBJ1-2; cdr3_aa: CASRPGQGDGYTF; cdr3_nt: TGTGCCAGCAGGCCGGGACAGGGTGACGGCTACACCTTC
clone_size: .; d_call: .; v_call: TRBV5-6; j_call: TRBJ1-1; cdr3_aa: CASSPDSMNTEAFF; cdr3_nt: TGTGCCAGCAGCCCCGACAGTATGAACACTGAAGCTTTCTTT
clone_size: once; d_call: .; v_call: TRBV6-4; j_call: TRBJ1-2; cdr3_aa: CASSDSLLGRAGYTF; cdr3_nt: TGTGCCAGCAGTGACTCGCTTCTGGGGCGGGCTGGCTACACCTTC
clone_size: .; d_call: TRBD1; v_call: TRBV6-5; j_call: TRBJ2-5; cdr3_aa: CASSYSFADRAVTQYF; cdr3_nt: TGTGCCAGCAGTTATTCATTTGCGGACAGGGCCGTGACCCAGTACTTC
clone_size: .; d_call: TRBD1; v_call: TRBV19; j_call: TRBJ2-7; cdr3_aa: CARRNRDRDYEQYF; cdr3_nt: TGTGCCAGACGAAACCGGGACAGAGACTACGAGCAGTACTTC
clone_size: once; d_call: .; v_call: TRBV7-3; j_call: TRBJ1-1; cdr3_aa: CASSYSSDGEAFF; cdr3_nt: TGTGCCAGCAGCTACTCTTCGGACGGTGAAGCTTTCTTT
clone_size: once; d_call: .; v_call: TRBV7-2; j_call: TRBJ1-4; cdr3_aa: CASSSGGGPEKLFF; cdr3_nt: TGTGCCAGCAGCTCCGGGGGGGGGCCCGAAAAACTGTTTTTT
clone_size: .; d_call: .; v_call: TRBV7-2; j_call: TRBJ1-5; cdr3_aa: CASSPNQGSNQPQHF; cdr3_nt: TGTGCCAGCAGCCCAAATCAGGGGAGCAATCAGCCCCAGCATTTT
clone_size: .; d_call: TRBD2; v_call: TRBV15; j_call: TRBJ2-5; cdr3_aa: CATSGGSASGQETQYF; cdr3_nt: TGTGCCACCAGCGGAGGGAGCGCTAGCGGGCAAGAGACCCAGTACTTC
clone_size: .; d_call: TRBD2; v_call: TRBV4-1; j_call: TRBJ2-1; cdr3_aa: CASSQEELGLAGEWDDDEQFF; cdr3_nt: TGCGCCAGCAGCCAAGAGGAGTTGGGACTAGCGGGAGAGTGGGACGATGATGAGCAGTTCTTC
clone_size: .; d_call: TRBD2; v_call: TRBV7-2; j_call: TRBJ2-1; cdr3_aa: CASSLVSGGANEQFF; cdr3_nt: TGTGCCAGCAGCTTAGTTAGCGGGGGGGCCAATGAGCAGTTCTTC
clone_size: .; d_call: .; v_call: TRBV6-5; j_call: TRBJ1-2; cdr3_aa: CASSSGGGYTF; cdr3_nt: TGTGCCAGCAGCTCGGGGGGTGGCTACACCTTC
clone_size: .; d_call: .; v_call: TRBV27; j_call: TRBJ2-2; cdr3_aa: CASSLREGELFF; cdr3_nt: TGTGCCAGCAGTCTCCGTGAGGGGGAGCTGTTTTTT
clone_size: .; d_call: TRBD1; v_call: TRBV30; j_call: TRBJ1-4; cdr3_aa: CAWTSGRGHEKLFF; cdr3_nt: TGTGCCTGGACGTCCGGCAGGGGGCATGAAAAACTGTTTTTT
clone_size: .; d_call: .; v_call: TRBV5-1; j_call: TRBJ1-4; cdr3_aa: CASSLTGFGEKLFF; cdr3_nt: TGCGCCAGCAGCTTGACAGGGTTTGGTGAAAAACTGTTTTTT
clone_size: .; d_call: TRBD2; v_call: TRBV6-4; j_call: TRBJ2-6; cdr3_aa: CASSDAGGSGANVLTF; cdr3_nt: TGTGCCAGCAGTGACGCGGGGGGCTCTGGGGCCAACGTCCTGACTTTC
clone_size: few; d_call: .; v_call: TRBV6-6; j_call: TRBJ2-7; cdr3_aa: CASSSLLRKSSYEQYF; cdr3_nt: TGTGCCAGCAGTTCCCTTCTGCGGAAAAGCTCCTACGAGCAGTACTTC
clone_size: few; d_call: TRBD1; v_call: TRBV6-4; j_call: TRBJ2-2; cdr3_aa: CASRDRGDTGELFF; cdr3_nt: TGTGCCAGCCGCGACAGGGGCGACACCGGGGAGCTGTTTTTT
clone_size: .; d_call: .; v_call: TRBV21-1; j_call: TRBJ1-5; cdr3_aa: CASSDLKVYSNQPQHF; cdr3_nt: TGTGCCAGCAGCGATCTGAAGGTCTATAGCAATCAGCCCCAGCATTTT
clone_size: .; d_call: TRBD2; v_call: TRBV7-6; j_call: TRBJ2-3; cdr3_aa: CASSLTSGGMSDTQYF; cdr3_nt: TGTGCCAGCAGCTTGACTAGCGGGGGGATGTCTGATACGCAGTATTTT
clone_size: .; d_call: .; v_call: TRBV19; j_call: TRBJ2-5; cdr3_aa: CASSTLGRETQYF; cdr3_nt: TGTGCCAGTAGTACTCTGGGTCGGGAGACCCAGTACTTC
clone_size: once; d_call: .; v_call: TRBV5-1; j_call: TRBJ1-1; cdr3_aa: CASSLEGRNTEAFF; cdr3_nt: TGCGCCAGCAGCTTGGAAGGCAGAAACACTGAAGCTTTCTTT
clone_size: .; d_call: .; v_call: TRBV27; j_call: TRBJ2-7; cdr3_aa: CASSLRTASYEQYF; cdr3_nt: TGTGCCAGCAGTCTGAGGACAGCCTCCTACGAGCAGTACTTC
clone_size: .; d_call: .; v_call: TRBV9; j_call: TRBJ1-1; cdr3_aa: CASSPGRGNTEAFF; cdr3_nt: TGTGCCAGCAGCCCAGGACGAGGTAACACTGAAGCTTTCTTT
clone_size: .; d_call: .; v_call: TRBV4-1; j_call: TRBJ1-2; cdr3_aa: CASSQTDRYYGYTF; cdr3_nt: TGCGCCAGCAGCCAGACCGACCGCTACTATGGCTACACCTTC
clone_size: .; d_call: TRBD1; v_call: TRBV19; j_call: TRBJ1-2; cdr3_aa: CASRQGPRVSGYTF; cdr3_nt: TGTGCCAGTAGACAGGGGCCGCGGGTGAGTGGCTACACCTTC